A single T cell receptor beta chain is shown here with its context. This sample is drawn from a study of shared clonotypes between healthy human individuals. Every donor was a Caucasian adult from Nashville, Tennessee. Germline CDR1 reads SGHTA; CDR2 reads FQGNSA. This CDR3 has 12 residues. The V end was cut by 7 bases, the J end by 6 bases, with 10 bases between. Clones were sequenced by immunoSEQ multiplex PCR, and TCRdb holds only the in-frame ones, with some missing. The sample lists 300,000 to 350,000 clones; 70% to 75% were seen once. What was sequenced was memory CD4+ T cells sorted from blood. Sample subset: CD45RA-negative fraction. The sequence was obtained from a man younger than 40 in good health. The genes are TRBV7-2 and TRBJ2-1; TRBD1 or TRBD2 may be the D gene (5 bases each). The DNA of the CDR3 is TGTGCCAGCACTGGGGCGGGCAATGAGCAGTTCTTC. It encodes CASTGAGNEQFF.